The subject of this entry is one T cell receptor beta chain. Original methodology: It was from reference gene primer amplification that nucleated cell counts were estimated. Profiled with immunoSEQ multiplex PCR; TCRdb holds only in-frame clones, not every one. V and J calls and clone size are as listed in that table; D and trimming were resolved from the DNA. The table lists approximately 52,000 clones, 85% to 90% of them singletons. With 7 bases removed from V and 5 bases from J, the gap between germline ends came to 20 bases. Germline-derived CDR1 and CDR2 are LGHNT and FRNRAP. This CDR3 region has 15 residues. The record originates from a study of blood T cell repertoires in COVID-19. Across the study: Sites in the United States, Italy and Spain provided acute and convalescent COVID-19 samples. T cells, B-cell-depleted T cells, or PBMCs supplied cDNA or gDNA.

Sequenced sample: peripheral blood. This rearrangement joins TRBV12-5 to TRBJ2-5; possibly TRBD2 for D (6 bases). The sequence came from a man in his 60s with active COVID-19. The DNA for the CDR3 is TGTGCTAGTGCCTTTCGCGGACTAATGGGGGAGACCCAGTACTTC. The encoded protein is CASAFRGLMGETQYF.